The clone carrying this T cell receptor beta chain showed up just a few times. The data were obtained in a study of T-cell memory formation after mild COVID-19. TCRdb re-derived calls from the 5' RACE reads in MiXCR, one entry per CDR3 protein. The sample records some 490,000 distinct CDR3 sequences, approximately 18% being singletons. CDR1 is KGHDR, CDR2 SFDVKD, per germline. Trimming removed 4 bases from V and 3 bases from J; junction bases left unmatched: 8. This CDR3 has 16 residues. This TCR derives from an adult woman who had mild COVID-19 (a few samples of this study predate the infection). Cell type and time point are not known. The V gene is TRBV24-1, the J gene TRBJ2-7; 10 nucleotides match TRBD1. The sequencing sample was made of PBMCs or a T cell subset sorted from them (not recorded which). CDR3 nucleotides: TGTGCCACCAGTGACCGAGCCGGGACAGGGGACTACGAGCAGTACTTC. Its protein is CATSDRAGTGDYEQYF.